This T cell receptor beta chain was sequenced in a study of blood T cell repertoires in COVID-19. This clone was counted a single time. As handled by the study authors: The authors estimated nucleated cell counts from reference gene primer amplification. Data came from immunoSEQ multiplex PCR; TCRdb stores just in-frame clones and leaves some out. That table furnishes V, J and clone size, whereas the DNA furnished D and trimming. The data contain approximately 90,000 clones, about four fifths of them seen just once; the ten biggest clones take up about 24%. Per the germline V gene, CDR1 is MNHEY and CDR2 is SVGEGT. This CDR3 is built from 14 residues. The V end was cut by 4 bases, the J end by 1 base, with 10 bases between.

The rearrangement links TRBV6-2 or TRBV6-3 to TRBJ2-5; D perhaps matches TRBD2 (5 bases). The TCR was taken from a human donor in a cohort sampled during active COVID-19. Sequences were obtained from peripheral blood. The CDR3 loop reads CASSLEAAQETQYF. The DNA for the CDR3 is TGTGCCAGCAGTTTAGAAGCGGCCCAAGAGACCCAGTACTTC.